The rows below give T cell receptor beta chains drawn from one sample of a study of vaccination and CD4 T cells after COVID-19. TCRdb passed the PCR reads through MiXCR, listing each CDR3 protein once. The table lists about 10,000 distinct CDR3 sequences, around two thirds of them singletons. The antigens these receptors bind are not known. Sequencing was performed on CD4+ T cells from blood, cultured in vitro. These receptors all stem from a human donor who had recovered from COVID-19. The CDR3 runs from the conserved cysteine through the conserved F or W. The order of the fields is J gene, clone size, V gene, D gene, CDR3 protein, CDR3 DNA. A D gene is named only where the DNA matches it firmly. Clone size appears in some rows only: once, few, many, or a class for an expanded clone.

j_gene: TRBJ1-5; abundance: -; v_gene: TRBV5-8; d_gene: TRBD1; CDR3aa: CASSWGQLSNSNQPQHF; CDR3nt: TGTGCCAGCAGCTGGGGACAGCTATCTAATAGCAATCAGCCCCAGCATTTT
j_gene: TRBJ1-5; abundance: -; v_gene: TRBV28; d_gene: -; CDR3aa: CASSLSGAFNQPQHF; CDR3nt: TGTGCCAGCAGTTTAAGCGGGGCCTTCAATCAGCCCCAGCATTTT
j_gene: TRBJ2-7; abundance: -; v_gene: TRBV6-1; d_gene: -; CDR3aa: CASREATGPYEQYF; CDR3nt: TGTGCCAGCAGAGAGGCCACAGGTCCCTACGAGCAGTACTTC
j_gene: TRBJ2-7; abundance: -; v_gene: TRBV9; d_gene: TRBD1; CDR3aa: CASSLRDRVSEQYF; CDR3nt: TGTGCCAGCAGCCTAAGGGACAGGGTATCCGAGCAGTACTTC
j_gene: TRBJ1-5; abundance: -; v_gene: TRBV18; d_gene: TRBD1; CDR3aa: CASSMDRGTQPQHF; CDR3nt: TGTGCCAGCTCAATGGACAGGGGTACTCAGCCCCAGCATTTT
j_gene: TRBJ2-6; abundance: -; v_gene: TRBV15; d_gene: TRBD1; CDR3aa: CATKWQGAAGANVLTF; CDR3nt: TGTGCCACCAAATGGCAGGGGGCGGCTGGGGCCAACGTCCTGACTTTC
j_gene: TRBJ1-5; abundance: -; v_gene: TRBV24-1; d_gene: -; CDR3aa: CATSDLRHGNSNQPQHF; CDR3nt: TGTGCCACCAGTGATTTGCGGCACGGCAATAGCAATCAGCCCCAGCATTTT
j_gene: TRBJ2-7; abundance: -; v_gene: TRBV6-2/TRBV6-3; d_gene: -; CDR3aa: CASGYEQYF; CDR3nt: TGTGCCAGCGGTTACGAGCAGTACTTC
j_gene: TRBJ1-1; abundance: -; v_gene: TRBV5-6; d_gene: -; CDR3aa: CASSLGRRNTEAFF; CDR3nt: TGTGCCAGCAGCCTGGGACGGCGGAACACTGAAGCTTTCTTT
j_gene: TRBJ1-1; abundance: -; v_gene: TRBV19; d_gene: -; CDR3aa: CASIAGTNTEAFF; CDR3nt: TGTGCCAGTATAGCGGGGACGAACACTGAAGCTTTCTTT
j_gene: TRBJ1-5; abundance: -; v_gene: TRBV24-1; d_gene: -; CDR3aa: CATSLGGSFGNQPQHF; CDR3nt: TGTGCCACCAGTCTTGGGGGCTCATTCGGCAATCAGCCCCAGCATTTT
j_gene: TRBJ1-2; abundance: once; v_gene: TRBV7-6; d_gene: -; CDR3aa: CASSPRMGLGNYGYTF; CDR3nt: TGTGCCAGCAGCCCTCGTATGGGGCTGGGAAACTATGGCTACACCTTC
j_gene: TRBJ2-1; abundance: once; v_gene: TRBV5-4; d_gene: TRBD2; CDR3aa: CASSFLRLADYNEQFF; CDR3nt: TGTGCCAGCAGCTTCCTGAGACTAGCGGATTACAATGAGCAGTTCTTC
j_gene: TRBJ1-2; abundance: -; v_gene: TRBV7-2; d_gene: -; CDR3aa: CASSLTATTSYTF; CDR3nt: TGTGCCAGCAGCTTAACAGCGACGACTAGCTACACCTTC
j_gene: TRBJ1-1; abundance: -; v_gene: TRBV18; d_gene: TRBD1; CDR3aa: CASSPSTGDGAFF; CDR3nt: TGTGCCAGCTCGCCGTCAACAGGGGATGGCGCTTTCTTT
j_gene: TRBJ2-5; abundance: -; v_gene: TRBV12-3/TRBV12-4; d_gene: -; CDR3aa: CASSPLSAYQYF; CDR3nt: TGTGCCAGCAGCCCACTTTCGGCCTACCAGTACTTC
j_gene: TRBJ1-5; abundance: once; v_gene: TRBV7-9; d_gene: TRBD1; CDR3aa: CASSMDRVQPQHF; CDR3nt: TGTGCCAGCAGCATGGACAGGGTCCAGCCCCAGCATTTT
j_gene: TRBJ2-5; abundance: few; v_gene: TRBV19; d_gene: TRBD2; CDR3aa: CASRKTSVAQETQYF; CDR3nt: TGTGCCAGTAGAAAGACTAGCGTGGCTCAAGAGACCCAGTACTTC
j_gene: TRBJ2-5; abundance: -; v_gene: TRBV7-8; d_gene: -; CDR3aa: CASSIHRLYMTQYF; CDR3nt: TGTGCCAGCAGCATTCACAGGCTTTACATGACCCAGTACTTC
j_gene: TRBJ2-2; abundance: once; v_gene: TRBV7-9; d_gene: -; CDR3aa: CASSRGGTGELFF; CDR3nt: TGTGCCAGCAGCAGGGGGGGCACCGGGGAGCTGTTTTTT
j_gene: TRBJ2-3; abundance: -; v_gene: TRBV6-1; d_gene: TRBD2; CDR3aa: CASSEEVAGGGTDTQYF; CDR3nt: TGTGCCAGCAGTGAAGAGGTAGCGGGAGGGGGCACAGATACGCAGTATTTT
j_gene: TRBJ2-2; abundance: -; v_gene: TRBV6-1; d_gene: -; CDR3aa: CASKPRRNTGELFF; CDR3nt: TGTGCCAGCAAACCCCGCCGGAACACCGGGGAGCTGTTTTTT
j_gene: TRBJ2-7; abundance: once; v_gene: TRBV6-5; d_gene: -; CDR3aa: CASSYGQNYEQYF; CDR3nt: TGTGCCAGCAGTTACGGGCAGAACTACGAGCAGTACTTC
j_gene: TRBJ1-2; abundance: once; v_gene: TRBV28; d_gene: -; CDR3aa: CATRTTRTSYGYTF; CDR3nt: TGTGCCACTCGAACGACCCGGACATCTTATGGCTACACCTTC
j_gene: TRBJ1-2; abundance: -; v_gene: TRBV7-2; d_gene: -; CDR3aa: CASSIGGGNPVLGYTF; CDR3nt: TGTGCCAGCAGCATTGGGGGGGGTAACCCCGTATTAGGCTACACCTTC
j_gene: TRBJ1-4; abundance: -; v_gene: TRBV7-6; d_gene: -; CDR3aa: CASSHNSGTTNEKLFF; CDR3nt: TGTGCCAGCAGCCATAATTCAGGGACTACTAATGAAAAACTGTTTTTT
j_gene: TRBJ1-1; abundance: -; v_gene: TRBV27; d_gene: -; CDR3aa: CATKFMGSMNTEAFF; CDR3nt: TGTGCTACCAAGTTTATGGGCAGCATGAACACTGAAGCTTTCTTT
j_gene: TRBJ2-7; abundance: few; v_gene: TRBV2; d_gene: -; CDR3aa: CASSETTESYEQYF; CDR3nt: TGTGCCAGCAGCGAGACTACAGAGAGCTACGAGCAGTACTTC
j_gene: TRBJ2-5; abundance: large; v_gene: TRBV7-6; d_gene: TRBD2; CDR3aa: CASSTGALAGSVETQYF; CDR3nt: TGTGCCAGCAGCACGGGCGCGCTAGCGGGAAGTGTGGAGACCCAGTACTTC
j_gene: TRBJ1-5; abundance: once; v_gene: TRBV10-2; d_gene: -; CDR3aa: CASTGTRTGTQHF; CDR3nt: TGCGCCAGCACAGGGACCCGGACGGGGACCCAGCATTTT
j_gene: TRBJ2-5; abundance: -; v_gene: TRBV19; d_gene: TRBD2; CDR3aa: CASTRTSANQETQYF; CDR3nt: TGTGCCAGTACCAGGACTAGCGCGAACCAAGAGACCCAGTACTTC
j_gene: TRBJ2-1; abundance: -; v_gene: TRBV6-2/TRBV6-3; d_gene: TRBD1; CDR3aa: CASTGVTGEVYNEQFF; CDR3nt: TGTGCCAGCACTGGAGTGACAGGGGAGGTTTACAATGAGCAGTTCTTC
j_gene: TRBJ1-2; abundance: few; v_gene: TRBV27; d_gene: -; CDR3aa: CASRRGVSYGYTF; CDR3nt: TGTGCCAGCAGGAGAGGAGTGTCCTATGGCTACACCTTC
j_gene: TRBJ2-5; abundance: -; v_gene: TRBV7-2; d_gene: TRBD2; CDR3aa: CASSQNSRLAGQQETQYF; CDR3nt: TGTGCCAGCAGCCAAAACTCCAGACTAGCGGGCCAACAAGAGACCCAGTACTTC
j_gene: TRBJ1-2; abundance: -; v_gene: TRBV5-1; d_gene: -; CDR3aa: CASSLAGLGANYGYTF; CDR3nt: TGCGCCAGCAGCTTGGCCGGGCTGGGGGCTAACTATGGCTACACCTTC
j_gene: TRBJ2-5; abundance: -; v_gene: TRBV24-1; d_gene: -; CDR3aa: CATSDPGPRGTQYF; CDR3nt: TGTGCCACCAGTGACCCGGGACCCCGAGGGACCCAGTACTTC